Below are 2 T cell receptor beta chains sequenced from a single sample in a study of tumor-infiltrating lymphocytes in primary liver carcinoma. Extraction of RNA together with DNA used roughly 18-32 mg of unsorted bulk tissue. cDNA specific to TCR beta was made from around 470 ng of total RNA, with a constant-region primer employed for priming. Three nested multiplex PCR rounds of slightly modified ARM-PCR generated TCR beta libraries. TRBV1-TRBV30 forward and Cbeta reverse primers drove the first two roughly 11-cycle rounds. Each CDR3 protein gets one entry after TCRdb re-called the multiplex PCR reads with MiXCR. The profile covers 45,000 or so distinct CDR3 sequences, with about 73% appearing a single time and approximately 20% taken by the ten largest. Source material: liver tumor tissue from sampling region 2. As for subset: tumor region T2, inferior pole. These TCRs come from a man aged 40-55 years with primary liver carcinoma and hepatitis B virus infection.

As for this clonotype: Its ends do not fully match the called genes, so a read error is possible. The chain combines TRBV12-3 or TRBV12-4 with TRBJ2-5; D tentatively fits TRBD1 or TRBD2 (5 bases each). This CDR3 is 15 amino acids long. The CDR3 loop reads CVSSFSPGLKETQYF. The CDR3 DNA reads as TGTGTCAGCAGCTTTTCTCCGGGGCTAAAAGAGACCCAGTACTTC.

This clonotype was seen a single time. The V and J genes are TRBV7-8 and TRBJ2-7; tentatively, D is TRBD1 or TRBD2 (6 bases each). The germline V gene has CDR1 SGHVS and CDR2 FQNEAQ. Trimming shortened V by 7 bases and J by 5 bases, and 12 bases separated the two germline ends. This CDR3 region has 12 residues. In DNA form, the CDR3 reads TGTGCCAGCAACGCCGGGGGCGACGAGCAGTACTTC. Protein: CASNAGGDEQYF.